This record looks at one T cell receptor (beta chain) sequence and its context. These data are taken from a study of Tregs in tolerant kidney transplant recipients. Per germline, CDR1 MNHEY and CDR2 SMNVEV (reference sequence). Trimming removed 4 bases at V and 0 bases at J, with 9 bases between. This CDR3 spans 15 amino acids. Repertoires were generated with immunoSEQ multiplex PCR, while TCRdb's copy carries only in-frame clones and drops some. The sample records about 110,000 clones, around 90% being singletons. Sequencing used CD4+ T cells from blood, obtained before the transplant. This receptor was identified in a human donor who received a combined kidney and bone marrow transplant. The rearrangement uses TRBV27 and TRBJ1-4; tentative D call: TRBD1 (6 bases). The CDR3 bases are TGTGCCAGCAGTTCCCCAGGGGCAACTAATGAAAAACTGTTTTTT. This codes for CASSSPGATNEKLFF.